The 24 T cell receptor beta chains below were found in one sample sequenced in a study of cytomegalovirus exposure and HLA in healthy donors. PCR employed 60 Vbeta and 13 Jbeta primers. The protocol was immunoSEQ multiplex PCR, while the TCRdb copy is restricted to in-frame clones and leaves out a portion. This sample lists about 110,000 clones; its ten largest clones have around 0.59%. Material for sequencing was PBMCs. The receptor set was obtained from a man in his fifties in good health and CMV-seronegative.

The chain couples TRBV5-6 to TRBJ2-7, with 7 bases lining up with TRBD2. Per the germline V gene, CDR1 is SGHDT and CDR2 is YYEEEE. This CDR3 has 15 amino acids. The V segment lost 0 bases and the J segment 4 bases; nucleotides outside the gene matches: 7. In DNA form, the CDR3 reads TGTGCCAGCAGCTTGGGAGCTCCCGGGGGGTACGAGCAGTACTTC. It is translated as CASSLGAPGGYEQYF.

V and J are TRBV5-1 and TRBJ2-1; D is uncertain. Trimming stripped 3 bases from V and 9 bases from J, with 13 bases between. CDR1 and CDR2 from the germline V gene are SGHRS and YFSETQ. The CDR3 length is 13 residues. The CDR3 DNA reads TGCGCCAGCAGCTCACAAATTACGGGTGAGCAGTTCTTC. The encoded protein is CASSSQITGEQFF. The full variable domain, in which reference TRBV5-1 and TRBJ2-1 provide the parts outside the CDR3, is KAGVTQTPRYLIKTRGQQVTLSCSPISGHRSVSWYQQTPGQGLQFLFEYFSETQRNKGNFPGRFSGRQFSNSRSEMNVSTLELGDSALYLCASSSQITGEQFFGPGTRLTVL.

V gene TRBV5-1 combines with J gene TRBJ1-4, with D hard to call. The CDR3 consists of 13 residues. Germline loops: CDR1 SGHRS, CDR2 YFSETQ. V was trimmed by 4 bases and J by 4 bases, leaving 8 bases between them. The CDR3 DNA reads as TGCGCCAGCAGCCTAAATAATAATGAAAAACTGTTTTTT. This sequence encodes CASSLNNNEKLFF.

This chain joins TRBV7-2 and TRBJ2-7, with 15 bases matching TRBD2. The length of the CDR3 is 18 residues. The germline V gene encodes CDR1 SGHTA and CDR2 FQGNSA. The V and J ends lost 5 bases and 5 bases, in that order; junction bases with no gene match: 13. The CDR3 sequence is CASSPGLAGGPRVDEQYF. The CDR3 DNA sequence: TGTGCCAGCAGCCCAGGACTAGCGGGGGGGCCGAGGGTGGACGAGCAGTACTTC. The variable domain in full, with the rest retrieved from reference TRBV7-2 and TRBJ2-7, is GAGVSQSPSNKVTEKGKDVELRCDPISGHTALYWYRQSLGQGLEFLIYFQGNSAPDKSGLPSDRFSAERTGGSVSTLTIQRTQQEDSAVYLCASSPGLAGGPRVDEQYFGPGTRLTVT.

The chain is built from TRBV6-1 and TRBJ2-6; 7 bases map to TRBD2. Germline lookup yields CDR1 MNHNS and CDR2 SASEGT. V lost 3 bases, J lost 2 bases, and 1 base stayed unmatched. The CDR3 consists of 15 residues. The DNA for the CDR3 is TGTGCCAGCAGTGAGGGGGGGGCTGGGGCCAACGTCCTGACTTTC. Encoded protein: CASSEGGAGANVLTF.

The CDR3 spells CASIGTGGNQPQHF. The CDR3 DNA reads as TGTGCCAGCATCGGGACAGGGGGGAATCAGCCCCAGCATTTT. J is TRBJ1-5 and V is TRBV6-1; TRBD1 aligns across 11 bases. The CDR3 covers 14 residues. CDR1 is MNHNS, CDR2 SASEGT, per germline. J gave up 4 bases and V 7 bases, and 3 bases lay outside the gene matches.

This chain joins TRBV19 and TRBJ1-1; D is undetermined. This CDR3 has 13 amino acids. Germline CDR1 and CDR2: LNHDA and SQIVND (reference sequence). V was clipped by 2 bases and J by 1 base, with 5 bases between them. CDR3 coding DNA: TGTGCCAGTAGTATAACATGGAACACTGAAGCTTTCTTT. It encodes CASSITWNTEAFF. The variable domain in full, with the rest retrieved from reference TRBV19 and TRBJ1-1, is DGGITQSPKYLFRKEGQNVTLSCEQNLNHDAMYWYRQDPGQGLRLIYYSQIVNDFQKGDIAEGYSVSREKKESFPLTVTSAQKNPTAFYLCASSITWNTEAFFGQGTRLTVV.

This chain links TRBV5-1 with TRBJ2-5; D gene ambiguous. CDR1 and CDR2 from the germline V gene are SGHRS and YFSETQ. The CDR3 has 11 residues. V was clipped by 4 bases and J by 2 bases, with 3 bases between them. Here the CDR3 reads CASSQQETQYF. In DNA, the CDR3 is TGCGCCAGCAGCCAACAAGAGACCCAGTACTTC.

The V call is TRBV7-2, the J call TRBJ2-7, with D perhaps TRBD2 (5 bases). Trimming removed 5 bases from V and 2 bases from J, with 16 bases in between. Per germline, CDR1 SGHTA and CDR2 FQGNSA. The length of the CDR3 is 15 residues. The CDR3 region has the DNA TGTGCCAGCAGCCCCGGTTATGGGAGCGCCTACGAGCAGTACTTC. As protein: CASSPGYGSAYEQYF. Using reference TRBV7-2 and TRBJ2-7 for the parts outside the CDR3, the full variable domain is GAGVSQSPSNKVTEKGKDVELRCDPISGHTALYWYRQSLGQGLEFLIYFQGNSAPDKSGLPSDRFSAERTGGSVSTLTIQRTQQEDSAVYLCASSPGYGSAYEQYFGPGTRLTVT.

This chain uses TRBV6-5 with TRBJ1-1, with a tentative D call TRBD1 (5 bases). CDR1 and CDR2 from the germline V gene are MNHEY and SVGAGI. Trimming removed 10 bases at V and 1 base at J, with 10 bases between. The CDR3 runs 12 residues. The CDR3 loop is CAIQGANTEAFF. CDR3 bases: TGTGCCATCCAGGGTGCGAACACTGAAGCTTTCTTT.

This sequence joins TRBV7-9 and TRBJ1-1; maybe TRBD1 (5 bases). Per germline, CDR1 SEHNR and CDR2 FQNEAQ (reference sequence). Trimming left V 3 bases short and J 1 base short, with 9 bases between. This CDR3 has 14 amino acids. CDR3 sequence: CASSFTGQNTEAFF. CDR3 coding DNA: TGTGCCAGCAGCTTCACAGGCCAGAACACTGAAGCTTTCTTT.

The rearrangement joins TRBV6-5 to TRBJ1-4; D is possibly TRBD1 (5 bases). Germline-derived CDR1 and CDR2 are MNHEY and SVGAGI. V dropped 2 bases and J dropped 7 bases, with 14 bases sitting between them. The CDR3 runs 15 residues. The CDR3 DNA reads as TGTGCCAGCAGTTACCCCGGGGGGGTAGGTGAAAAACTGTTTTTT. Amino acids: CASSYPGGVGEKLFF.

The chain couples TRBV7-2 to TRBJ1-6, with a tentative D call TRBD1 (6 bases). Trimming cost V 4 bases and J 4 bases, with 11 bases left between them. CDR1 and CDR2 from the germline V gene are SGHTA and FQGNSA. The CDR3 sequence is 15 residues long. The DNA of the CDR3 is TGTGCCAGCAGCTCGGGACAATCTTATAATTCACCCCTCCACTTT. It specifies CASSSGQSYNSPLHF.

The rearrangement uses TRBV2 and TRBJ2-3, with D unclear. There are 12 residues in the CDR3. Trimming stripped 8 bases from V and 0 bases from J, with 6 bases between. Germline V CDR1 and CDR2: SNHLY, FYNNEI. This chain's CDR3 is CASQTSTDTQYF. Written as DNA, the CDR3 is TGTGCCAGCCAGACTAGCACAGATACGCAGTATTTT.

The chain is built from TRBV15 and TRBJ1-4; maybe TRBD1 (5 bases). The CDR3 spans 14 residues. Deletions cut 1 base from V and 7 bases from J, with 10 bases between. The germline gives CDR1 LNHNV, CDR2 YYDKDF (reference sequence). In nucleotides, the CDR3 is TGTGCCACCAGCAGAGGCAGGGTACCTGAAAAACTGTTTTTT. Its translation is CATSRGRVPEKLFF.

The chain carries TRBV5-1 and TRBJ1-2, with D possibly being TRBD1 (5 bases). The CDR3 extends over 11 amino acids. The germline CDR1 and CDR2 sequences are SGHRS and YFSETQ. V was pared by 7 bases and J by 6 bases, with 10 bases between. CDR3 sequence: CASGGGNGYTF. CDR3 sequence (DNA): TGCGCCAGCGGGGGGGGGAATGGCTACACCTTC.

This chain uses TRBV7-6 with TRBJ2-1; 8 nucleotides agree with TRBD2. Trimming took 5 bases from V and 5 from J; bases not matched to a gene: 8. The CDR3 consists of 15 residues. Germline values: CDR1 SGHVS, CDR2 FNYEAQ. CDR3 sequence reads: CASSRTSGADNEQFF. The CDR3 nucleotides read TGTGCCAGCAGCCGAACTAGCGGAGCCGACAATGAGCAGTTCTTC.

The chain employs TRBV5-1 and TRBJ1-4; 8 bases map to TRBD1. The J segment lost 6 bases and the V segment lost 4 bases, leaving 8 bases of the junction unmatched. The CDR3 is made up of 15 amino acids. Looked up from germline, CDR1 is SGHRS and CDR2 is YFSETQ. DNA of the CDR3: TGCGCCAGCAGCGAACGCAGGGGGCTGGATGAAAAACTGTTTTTT. It encodes CASSERRGLDEKLFF. Based on the CDR3 plus reference TRBV5-1 and TRBJ1-4, the full variable domain is KAGVTQTPRYLIKTRGQQVTLSCSPISGHRSVSWYQQTPGQGLQFLFEYFSETQRNKGNFPGRFSGRQFSNSRSEMNVSTLELGDSALYLCASSERRGLDEKLFFGSGTQLSVL.

V and J are TRBV4-1 and TRBJ1-6, with a possible D match to TRBD1 (6 bases). Germline V gene data show CDR1 as MGHRA and CDR2 as YSYEKL. V was clipped by 2 bases and J by 7 bases, with 9 bases between them. The CDR3 sequence is 14 residues long. CDR3 DNA sequence: TGCGCCAGCAGCCAATGGACAGCAAATTCACCCCTCCACTTT. Amino acid sequence: CASSQWTANSPLHF.

J is TRBJ2-5 and V is TRBV2; the match to TRBD1 covers 9 bases. With V trimmed by 5 bases and J by 4 bases, 5 bases remained unmatched. The CDR3 runs 14 residues. In germline, CDR1 is SNHLY, CDR2 FYNNEI. The CDR3 DNA reads as TGTGCCAGCAGTAAGGGACAGGGTCTAGAGACCCAGTACTTC. As protein: CASSKGQGLETQYF.

The chain couples TRBV7-8 to TRBJ2-2, with D tentatively TRBD1 (5 bases). The CDR3 has 16 amino acids. Trimming shortened V by 5 bases and J by 7 bases, and 20 bases separated the two germline ends. CDR1 SGHVS and CDR2 FQNEAQ come from the germline V gene. The CDR3 reads CASSLPRQGRIGELFF. The DNA for the CDR3 is TGTGCCAGCAGCCTACCCCGGCAGGGAAGAATCGGGGAGCTGTTTTTT.

The rearrangement joins TRBV27 to TRBJ1-5, with TRBD1 matching over 8 bases. Trimming at V came to 6 bases and at J to 6 bases, leaving 7 bases not matched to a gene. This CDR3 comprises 14 residues. From germline, CDR1 is MNHEY and CDR2 SMNVEV (reference sequence). The CDR3 spells CASSLGQGSQPQHF. The CDR3, as DNA: TGTGCCAGCAGCCTAGGACAGGGTAGTCAGCCCCAGCATTTT.

The chain combines TRBV19 with TRBJ2-7, with 9 bases fitting TRBD1. The V segment lost 1 base and the J segment 3 bases; nucleotides outside the gene matches: 4. The CDR3 is made up of 15 amino acids. Per the germline V gene, CDR1 is LNHDA and CDR2 is SQIVND (reference sequence). This CDR3 is CASSIGVTGGYEQYF. Written as DNA, the CDR3 is TGTGCCAGTAGTATAGGAGTGACAGGGGGCTACGAGCAGTACTTC.

The chain is built from TRBV6-5 and TRBJ1-1; 8 bases agree with TRBD1. CDR3 length equals 13 residues. CDR1 is MNHEY, CDR2 SVGAGI, per germline. V lost 6 bases to trimming and J lost 3 bases; unmatched junction nucleotides: 3. For the CDR3, the DNA is TGTGCCAGCAGGCAGGGGGCTGACACTGAAGCTTTCTTT. It specifies CASRQGADTEAFF.